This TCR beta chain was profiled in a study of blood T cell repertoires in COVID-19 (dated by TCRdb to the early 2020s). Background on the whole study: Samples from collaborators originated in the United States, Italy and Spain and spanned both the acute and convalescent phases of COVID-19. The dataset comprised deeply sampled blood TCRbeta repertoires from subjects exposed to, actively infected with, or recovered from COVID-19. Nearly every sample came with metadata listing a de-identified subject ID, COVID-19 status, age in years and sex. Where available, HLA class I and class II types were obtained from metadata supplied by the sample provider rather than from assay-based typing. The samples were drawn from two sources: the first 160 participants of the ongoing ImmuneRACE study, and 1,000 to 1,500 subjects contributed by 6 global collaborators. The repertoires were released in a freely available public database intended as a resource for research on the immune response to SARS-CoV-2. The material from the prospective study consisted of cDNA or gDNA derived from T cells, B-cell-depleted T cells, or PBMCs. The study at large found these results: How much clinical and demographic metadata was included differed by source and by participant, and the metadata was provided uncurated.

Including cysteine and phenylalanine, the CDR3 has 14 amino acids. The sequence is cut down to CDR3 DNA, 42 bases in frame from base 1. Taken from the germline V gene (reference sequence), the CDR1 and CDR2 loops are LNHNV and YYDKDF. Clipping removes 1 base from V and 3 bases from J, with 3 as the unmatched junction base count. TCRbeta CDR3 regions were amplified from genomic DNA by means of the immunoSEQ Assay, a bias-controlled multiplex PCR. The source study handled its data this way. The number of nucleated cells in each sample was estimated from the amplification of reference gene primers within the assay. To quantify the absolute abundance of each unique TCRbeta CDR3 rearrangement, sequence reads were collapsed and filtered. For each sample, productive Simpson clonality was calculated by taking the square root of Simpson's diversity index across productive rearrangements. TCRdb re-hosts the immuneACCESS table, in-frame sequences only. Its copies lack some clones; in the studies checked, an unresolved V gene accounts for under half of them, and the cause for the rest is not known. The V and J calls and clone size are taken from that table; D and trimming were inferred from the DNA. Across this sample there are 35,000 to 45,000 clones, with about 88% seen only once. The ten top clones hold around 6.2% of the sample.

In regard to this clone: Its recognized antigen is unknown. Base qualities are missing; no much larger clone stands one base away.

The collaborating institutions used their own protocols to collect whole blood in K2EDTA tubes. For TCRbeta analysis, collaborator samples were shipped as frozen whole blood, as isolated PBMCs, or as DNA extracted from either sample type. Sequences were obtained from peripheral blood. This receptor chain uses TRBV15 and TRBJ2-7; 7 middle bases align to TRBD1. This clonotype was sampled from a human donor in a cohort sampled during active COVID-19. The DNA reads TGTGCCACCAGCAGAGTGGGACAGAACTACGAGCAGTACTTC. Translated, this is CATSRVGQNYEQYF.